The 32 T cell receptor beta chains given below trace back to one sample, sequenced in a study of CD4 and CD8 cells across lung adenocarcinoma regions. TCRdb reprocessed the PCR reads via MiXCR and lists one record per CDR3 protein. Among tens of thousands of distinct CDR3 sequences listed, roughly half were seen once. Sequenced sample: CD8+ T cells from the center of a lung tumor. The receptors were gathered from a female donor with lung adenocarcinoma. The CD4 and CD8 labels of this study may be unreliable.

The CDR3 spells CARGFAGRDPETQYF. The CDR3 nucleotides are TGTGCCAGGGGGTTCGCGGGCCGCGACCCAGAGACCCAGTACTTC. The chain employs TRBV28 and TRBJ2-5, with D possibly TRBD2 on 5 matching bases. In germline, CDR1 is MDHEN, CDR2 SYDVKM. The length of the CDR3 is 15 residues. The V end lost 9 bases, the J end lost 4 bases, and 21 bases lay between the germline ends.

By share of the sample, this clonotype is medium-sized (0.01 to 0.1%). The chain is built from TRBV6-5 and TRBJ1-3, with TRBD1 identical over 9 bases. CDR1 is MNHEY, CDR2 SVGAGI, per germline. V lost 6 bases to trimming and J lost 3 bases; unmatched junction nucleotides: 15. The CDR3 sequence is 18 residues long. The DNA for the CDR3 is TGTGCCAGCAGCTATACAGAAAACAGGGGGCAAGGTGGAAACACCATATATTTT. Protein: CASSYTENRGQGGNTIYF.

This sequence joins TRBV27 and TRBJ2-4, with a tentative D call TRBD2 (5 bases). V was pared by 11 bases and J by 13 bases, with 24 bases between. The CDR3 sequence is 13 residues long. The germline CDR1 and CDR2 sequences are MNHEY and SMNVEV (reference sequence). CDR3 nucleotide sequence: TGTGCCCTCAGAGGGTTTGAAGAAAACACCCAGTACTTC. It encodes CALRGFEENTQYF.

In its sample, this clonotype is medium-sized. The rearrangement links TRBV6-1 to TRBJ2-1; D gene unclear. The V gene's germline CDR1 is MNHNS and CDR2 SASEGT. Trimming pared 2 bases from V and 2 bases from J, leaving 16 bases between. This CDR3 has 17 amino acids. CDR3 in DNA: TGTGCCAGCAGTGAAATCCGCGGCTACCTTACCTACAATGAGCAGTTCTTC. It is translated as CASSEIRGYLTYNEQFF.

The table lists this clonotype with a few counts. The genes are TRBV27 and TRBJ2-5, with D possibly being TRBD2 (7 bases). CDR1 is MNHEY, CDR2 SMNVEV, per germline (reference sequence). Trimming took 4 bases from V and 7 from J, leaving 13 bases between them. There are 13 residues in the CDR3. The CDR3 DNA sequence: TGTGCCAGCAGTTCCGGGGGGCGGGGGACCCAGTACTTC. Encoded protein: CASSSGGRGTQYF.

The V gene is TRBV6-1, the J gene TRBJ2-1, with TRBD1 as a possible D gene (6 bases). The J call is doubtful: the DNA matches TRBJ2-7 better. Germline CDR1 reads MNHNS; CDR2 reads SASEGT. The CDR3 runs 16 residues. The CDR3: CASSEFNRVKSHEQYF. DNA of the CDR3: TGTGCCAGCAGTGAATTTAACAGGGTTAAATCCCACGAGCAGTACTTC.

V usage is TRBV6-1 and J usage is TRBJ1-1, with a possible D match to TRBD1 (5 bases). V lost 6 bases and J 7 bases, leaving 15 bases between the germline ends. This CDR3 has 13 residues. The germline gives CDR1 MNHNS, CDR2 SASEGT. The CDR3 reads CASRATELSEAFF. CDR3 DNA sequence: TGTGCCAGCAGGGCGACAGAGCTGAGTGAAGCTTTCTTT.

In its sample, this clonotype was seen many times. The gene calls are TRBV6-5 and TRBJ1-2, with 10 positions matching TRBD1. The CDR3 extends over 14 amino acids. Germline assignment: CDR1 MNHEY and CDR2 SVGAGI. The J segment lost 6 bases and the V segment lost 4 bases, leaving 5 bases of the junction unmatched. CDR3 sequence reads: CASSSRGTGDGYTF. CDR3 sequence (DNA): TGTGCCAGCAGTTCCCGGGGGACAGGGGATGGCTACACCTTC.

This clonotype was seen a handful of times. The rearrangement uses TRBV10-3 and TRBJ2-4; TRBD1 aligns across 9 bases. Germline lookup yields CDR1 ENHRY and CDR2 SYGVKD. V trimming: 8 bases; J trimming: 13 bases; junction bases outside the gene matches: 15. The length of the CDR3 is 14 residues. The CDR3 loop reads CAIGTGGTKNTQYF. CDR3 nucleotide sequence: TGTGCCATCGGAACAGGGGGCACCAAAAACACCCAGTACTTC.

The chain links TRBV28 to TRBJ2-3, with a weak D call TRBD2 (5 bases). The J call could be wrong; TRBJ2-7 is a better fit for the DNA end. Germline CDR1 MDHEN, CDR2 SYDVKM. The CDR3 length is 15 residues. This CDR3 is CASSLAVSAKDTQYF. DNA of the CDR3: TGTGCCAGCAGTTTGGCGGTTAGCGCCAAAGATACGCAGTACTTC.

The chain is built from TRBV5-1 and TRBJ2-7; D not resolved. CDR1 is SGHRS and CDR2 is YFSETQ in the germline V gene. The CDR3 contains 12 residues. Between the trimmed V and J ends, which lost 5 bases and 0 bases, there was a span of 6 bases. This CDR3 is CASSSSSYEQYF. For the CDR3, the DNA is TGCGCCAGCAGTTCCTCCTCCTACGAGCAGTACTTC.

The chain couples TRBV10-1 to TRBJ2-4; D assignment may be TRBD1 or TRBD2 (5 bases each). CDR3 length: 14 residues. V gave up 7 bases and J gave up 13 bases, with 23 bases separating them. Germline CDR1 is WNHNN and CDR2 is SYGVQD (reference sequence). CDR3 sequence: CASTGLWAKNTQYF. DNA of the CDR3: TGCGCCAGCACGGGGCTGTGGGCCAAAAACACGCAGTACTTC.

The rearrangement joins TRBV5-8 to TRBJ2-3; D uncertain. With 5 bases removed from V and 1 base from J, the gap between germline ends came to 17 bases. The CDR3 is made up of 16 amino acids. The germline V gene has CDR1 SGHTS and CDR2 YDEGEE. This CDR3 is CASSLALGSRTDTQYF. In DNA form, the CDR3 reads TGTGCCAGCAGTCTGGCACTGGGGTCCCGCACAGATACGCAGTATTTT.

The J gene is TRBJ1-4, the V gene TRBV10-3, with 8 bases aligning to TRBD1. CDR1 is ENHRY and CDR2 is SYGVKD in the germline V gene. Losses at the gene ends were 11 bases for V and 4 bases for J; bases not matched to a gene: 6. The length of the CDR3 is 13 residues. The CDR3 nucleotides read TGTGCCGGAAGACAGGGGAATAATGAAAAACTGTTTTTT. It translates to CAGRQGNNEKLFF.

The chain combines TRBV10-1 with TRBJ2-3; possible D gene TRBD1, 6 bases. The CDR3 sequence is 14 residues long. The germline V gene has CDR1 WNHNN and CDR2 SYGVQD (reference sequence). Between the trimmed V and J ends, which lost 7 bases and 9 bases, there was a span of 20 bases. In DNA, the CDR3 is TGCGCCAGCACGGGGCTGGGGGCTAAAAACACGCAGTATTTT. Translation gives CASTGLGAKNTQYF.

This clonotype was seen many times. V is TRBV6-5 and J is TRBJ2-1, with TRBD1 matching over 9 bases. V gave up 6 bases and J gave up 10 bases; unmatched junction bases: 7. CDR1 is MNHEY and CDR2 is SVGAGI in the germline V gene. The CDR3 covers 13 residues. CDR3 loop: CASRGTGRREQFF. DNA of the CDR3: TGTGCCAGCAGGGGGACAGGGCGCCGGGAGCAGTTCTTC.

This clonotype turned up a few times. The CDR3 sequence: CASSQGLGSKNIQYF. CDR3 in DNA: TGCGCCAGCAGCCAAGGCCTCGGGTCCAAAAACATTCAGTACTTC. The chain is built from TRBV4-1 and TRBJ2-4; no reliable D call. V was cut by 1 base and J by 2 bases, with 9 bases left in between. CDR1 and CDR2 from the germline V gene are MGHRA and YSYEKL. The CDR3 length is 15 residues.

This clonotype showed up just a few times. The V and J genes are TRBV20-1 and TRBJ2-1, with D maybe TRBD2 (5 bases). With 3 bases removed from V and 4 bases from J, the gap between germline ends came to 13 bases. Germline V gene data show CDR1 as DFQATT and CDR2 as SNEGSKA (reference sequence). This CDR3 spans 14 amino acids. CDR3 protein: CSASMWEIYNEQFF. As DNA, the CDR3 is TGCAGTGCTAGTATGTGGGAGATTTACAATGAGCAGTTCTTC.

The CDR3 coding sequence is TGTGCCAGCAGTTACTCCCTCAGGGGCTGGTACAATGAGCAGTTCTTC. Translation: CASSYSLRGWYNEQFF. This chain links TRBV6-5 with TRBJ2-1; a possible D gene is TRBD1 (6 bases). The germline V gene encodes CDR1 MNHEY and CDR2 SVGAGI. This CDR3 has 16 residues. V lost 0 bases, J lost 4 bases, and 13 bases lay in between.

CDR3 bases: TGTGCCAGCAGCTCGACAGTCAAGCAGTTCTTC. This encodes CASSSTVKQFF. V and J are TRBV11-1 and TRBJ2-1, with a possible D match to TRBD1 (5 bases). The CDR3 has 11 amino acids. Germline V gene data show CDR1 as SGHAT and CDR2 as FQDESV (reference sequence). Deletions cut 4 bases from V and 11 bases from J, with 9 bases between.

This clonotype was counted ten times or more. The chain has TRBV12-3 or TRBV12-4 and TRBJ2-1, with D unresolved. The better agreement between TRBJ2-5 and the DNA end casts doubt on the J call. This CDR3 contains 12 residues. CDR3 residues: CASSLGALTQYF. In nucleotides, the CDR3 is TGTGCCAGCAGTTTAGGGGCCCTGACCCAGTACTTC.

In this sample, this clonotype turned up a few times. This CDR3 is CASGGFVEEIQYF. DNA of the CDR3: TGTGCCAGCGGGGGGTTTGTAGAAGAGATTCAGTACTTC. The chain is built from TRBV27 and TRBJ2-4; D perhaps matches TRBD2 (6 bases). V shed 8 bases and J shed 10 bases, with 18 bases lying between them. In germline, CDR1 is MNHEY, CDR2 SMNVEV (reference sequence). CDR3 length equals 13 residues.

The chain recombines TRBV27 with TRBJ2-4; D is unresolved. V was shortened by 6 bases and J by 5 bases, with 11 bases between the two germline ends. CDR1 and CDR2 (germline): MNHEY, SMNVEV (reference sequence). CDR3 size: 13 residues. The chain's CDR3 is CASRGCDQNIQYF. The CDR3 bases are TGTGCCAGCAGAGGGTGTGACCAAAACATTCAGTACTTC.

This clonotype was picked up one time. The CDR3 protein is CASRGVNEQFF. Written as DNA, the CDR3 is TGTGCCAGCAGAGGTGTGAATGAGCAGTTCTTC. V is TRBV6-1 and J is TRBJ2-1, with D hard to call. The germline CDR1 and CDR2 sequences are MNHNS and SASEGT. Trimming removed 6 bases from V and 7 bases from J, with 7 bases in between. CDR3 length equals 11 residues.

CDR3 DNA: TGTGCCAGCATTTCCGGGACAGGGGCTTTCACAGATACGCAGTATTTT. Encoded protein: CASISGTGAFTDTQYF. The chain carries TRBV6-5 and TRBJ2-3; 10 bases fit TRBD1. The germline V gene encodes CDR1 MNHEY and CDR2 SVGAGI. There are 16 residues in the CDR3. With V trimmed by 7 bases and J by 2 bases, 9 bases remained unmatched.

This clonotype was seen repeatedly, ten times or more. This chain uses TRBV7-2 with TRBJ2-3, with 8 bases fitting TRBD2. The CDR3 has 15 residues. V gave up 5 bases and J gave up 2 bases; unmatched junction bases: 6. The germline V gene has CDR1 SGHTA and CDR2 FQGNSA. CDR3 DNA sequence: TGTGCCAGCAGCGTTGCTAGCGGGTTCACAGATACGCAGTATTTT. Translation: CASSVASGFTDTQYF.

This clonotype turned up a few times. The chain combines TRBV6-5 with TRBJ2-1; 11 bases match TRBD2. The CDR3 contains 18 residues. CDR1 is MNHEY, CDR2 SVGAGI, per germline. V trimming: 4 bases; J trimming: 3 bases; junction bases outside the gene matches: 11. CDR3 sequence (DNA): TGTGCCAGCAGTTCCACTGGTAACCTAGCGGGGGGCTACAATGAGCAGTTCTTC. This codes for CASSSTGNLAGGYNEQFF.

The chain joins TRBV27 to TRBJ2-5; D could derive from TRBD1 or TRBD2 (6 bases each). The CDR3 is 16 amino acids. Trimming removed 6 bases from V and 1 base from J, with 18 bases in between. Germline CDR1 and CDR2: MNHEY and SMNVEV (reference sequence). CDR3 sequence reads: CASRGRGGGVQETQYF. DNA for the CDR3: TGTGCCAGCAGGGGCCGTGGGGGCGGGGTCCAAGAGACCCAGTACTTC.

This clonotype was detected only a few times. Possible read error: a much larger clone is one base away. The chain carries TRBV7-2 and TRBJ2-1; 7 bases are shared with TRBD2. The V gene's germline CDR1 is SGHTA and CDR2 FQGNSA. This CDR3 region has 13 residues. CDR3 nucleotide sequence: TGTGCCAGCAGCAGCGTGACGGGAGGATTGCCGTACTTC. Its translation: CASSSVTGGLPYF.

The chain joins TRBV5-1 to TRBJ2-3; D might be TRBD1 (6 bases). The assigned J gene may be wrong: the sequence end matches TRBJ2-7 better. Germline V CDR1 and CDR2: SGHRS, YFSETQ. The CDR3 loop spans 14 amino acids. The CDR3 DNA follows: TGCGCCAGCAGCTTGGAAGAAGGGGGATACGAGCAGTACTTC. As protein: CASSLEEGGYEQYF.

V usage is TRBV4-1 and J usage is TRBJ2-3, with 11 bases fitting TRBD2. The CDR3 is 18 amino acids. Per germline, CDR1 MGHRA and CDR2 YSYEKL. With V trimmed by 4 bases and J by 5 bases, 14 bases remained unmatched. For the CDR3, the DNA is TGCGCCAGCAGCCGGGGGATTAGCGGGAGGGCCATAGGAGATACGCAGTATTTT. It specifies CASSRGISGRAIGDTQYF.

The sample holds many counts of this clonotype. The V and J genes are TRBV6-1 and TRBJ1-1, with a weak D call TRBD1 (5 bases). The germline V gene has CDR1 MNHNS and CDR2 SASEGT. This CDR3 has 14 residues. V was clipped by 3 bases and J by 4 bases, with 12 bases between them. The CDR3 is CASSDGGEGTEAFF. In DNA form, the CDR3 reads TGTGCCAGCAGTGATGGAGGGGAGGGCACTGAAGCTTTCTTT.